This record covers a single T cell receptor (beta chain). Antigen unknown. This CDR3 has 17 residues. Per the germline V gene, CDR1 is SGHRS and CDR2 is YFSETQ. The sample belongs to a study of monozygotic twins with inflammatory bowel disease. Study results and limitations: Twins classed as concordant or discordant showed no difference in repertoire similarity, possibly from limited power. IBD patients had lower TCRbeta diversity (inverse Simpson) than healthy co-twins.

The authors drew 2.5 to 3 ml of blood from each donor. It was 3,000 to 4,000 ng of total RNA that each TCR library used. TCRdb reanalyzed the 5' RACE reads and collapses them to one entry per CDR3 protein, without DNA. Listed are fewer than 550,000 distinct CDR3 sequences; 2.4% falls within the top ten. The origin of this receptor is a human donor with ulcerative colitis or Crohn's disease, or a healthy co-twin of an affected twin (not recorded which). The rearrangement joins TRBV5-1 to TRBJ2-3; TCRdb's assignment of TRBD1 cannot be checked, as there is no DNA. The sequenced sample was blood. The CDR3 region is CASNPNRGRSGSDTQYF.